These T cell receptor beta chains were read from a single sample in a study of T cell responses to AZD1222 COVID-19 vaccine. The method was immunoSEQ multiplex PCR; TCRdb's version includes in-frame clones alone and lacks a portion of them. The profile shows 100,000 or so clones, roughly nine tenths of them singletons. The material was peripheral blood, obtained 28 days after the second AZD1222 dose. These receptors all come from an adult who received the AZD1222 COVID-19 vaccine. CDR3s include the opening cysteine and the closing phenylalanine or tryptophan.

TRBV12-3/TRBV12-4,CASSRIPYEQYF
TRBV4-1,CASSPPPGSYNEQFF
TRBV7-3,CASSLGTPGGSETQYF
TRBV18,CASSRDRENSPLHF
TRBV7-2,CASSLTSSFYEQYF
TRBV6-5,CASSYGRPSSGNTIYF
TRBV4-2,CASSQDPGTGRDTIYF
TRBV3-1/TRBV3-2,CASSQDRSEAFF
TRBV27,CASKGGGNEQFF
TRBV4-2,CASSQPSGTGSSEQYF
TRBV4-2,CASSQGPGAGHEQYF
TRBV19,CASSPPGPYEQYF
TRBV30,CAWRIGPLYTGELFF
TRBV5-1,CASSLEARLGGTNYGYTF
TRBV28,CASSPPGGVSGYTF
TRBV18,CASSPPIRQETQYF
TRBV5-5,CASSLDGGRYNEQFF
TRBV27,CASSSPFRGRYEQYF
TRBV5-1,CASSVDNGGTEQFF
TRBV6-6,CARRGLAAPYEQYF
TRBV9,CASSEHEGPGYTQYF
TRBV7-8,CASSPDGPSEAFF
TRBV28,CASSLSGARMFNTEAFF
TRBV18,CASSPKETGLNTEAFF
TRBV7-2,CASSPEVAKNIQYF
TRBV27,CASRTNTEAFF
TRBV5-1,CASSRGSSGANVLTF
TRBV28,CASSPQRYGYTF
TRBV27,CASSQQGNYGYTF
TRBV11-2,CASSLDPAGPAFF
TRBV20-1,CSALGTEAFF
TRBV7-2,CASSQNRGRETQYF
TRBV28,CASSLPLGGSTEAFF
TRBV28,CASSPPGTAARPQHF
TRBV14,CASSLHIGTANTEAFF
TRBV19,CASSIGSAVLYNEQFF
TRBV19,CASSTQRGAGANVLTF
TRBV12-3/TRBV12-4,CASSQFTDTQYF
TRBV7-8,CASSTTTGGHEQYF
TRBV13,CASSRQGGTDTQYF
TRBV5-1,CASSQDTDTQYF
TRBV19,CASSINAATGELFF
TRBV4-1,CASSQGTLASPYEQYF
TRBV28,CASSFAVRGGYTF
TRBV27,CASSLSRGRNQPQHF
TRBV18,CASSHLAGMSTDTQYF
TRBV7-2,CASSLRTSGAYEQYF
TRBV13,CASSFRGGGGYTF